This T cell receptor beta chain appears in the sequencing data of a study of T cells in women clearing cervical HPV infection. Turning to this clone: The read ends 3 residues before the CDR3 terminus; that terminus is restored from the germline J gene.

The CDR3 extends over 14 amino acids. The V end was cut by 3 bases, the J end by 2 bases, with 10 bases between. Germline values: CDR1 MDHEN, CDR2 SYDVKM. The assay was immunoSEQ multiplex PCR, and TCRdb's table has in-frame clones only and misses some. This sample contains 25,000 to 30,000 clones. Sequencing was performed on blood buffy coat. The source is a woman aged 18 to 75 with a cervical HPV16 infection that either progressed to CIN3+ or cleared (not recorded which). The gene calls are TRBV28 and TRBJ2-5; tentative D call: TRBD1 (6 bases). CDR3 bases read: TGTGCCAGCAGTTTCTCCGGGACACAAGAGACC. Translating it yields CASSFSGTQET. The CDR3 in full is CASSFSGTQETQYF.